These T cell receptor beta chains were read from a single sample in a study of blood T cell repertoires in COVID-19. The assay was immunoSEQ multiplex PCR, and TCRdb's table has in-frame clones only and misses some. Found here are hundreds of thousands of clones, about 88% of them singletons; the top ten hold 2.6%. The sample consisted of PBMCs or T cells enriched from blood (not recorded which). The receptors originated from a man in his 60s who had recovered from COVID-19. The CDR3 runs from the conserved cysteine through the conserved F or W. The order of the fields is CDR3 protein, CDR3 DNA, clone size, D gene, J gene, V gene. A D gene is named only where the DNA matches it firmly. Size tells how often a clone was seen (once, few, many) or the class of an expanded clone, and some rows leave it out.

CASSLSKTSGVYNEQFF	TGTGCCAGCAGCTTGTCCAAAACTAGCGGGGTTTACAATGAGCAGTTCTTC	NA	TRBD2	TRBJ2-1	TRBV11-3
CAWSRDTAYEQYF	TGTGCCTGGAGCCGGGACACAGCCTACGAGCAGTACTTC	NA	NA	TRBJ2-7	TRBV30
CASSRGKGTGVYNEQFF	TGTGCCAGCAGCCGTGGTAAAGGCACAGGCGTCTACAATGAACAGTTCTTC	NA	NA	TRBJ2-1	TRBV4-2
CASSQGASEETQYF	TGTGCCAGCAGCCAGGGAGCCTCCGAAGAGACCCAGTACTTC	NA	NA	TRBJ2-5	TRBV4-2
CASSNRKKAGLAGRCQLRPDTQYF	TGTGCCAGCAGCAACCGAAAAAAGGCAGGACTAGCGGGACGGTGCCAACTCCGTCCAGATACGCAGTATTTT	NA	NA	TRBJ2-3	TRBV21-1
CASSHRPGTRGTDTQYF	TGTGCCAGCAGCCACAGGCCCGGGACTAGGGGCACAGATACGCAGTATTTT	NA	TRBD2	TRBJ2-3	TRBV5-6
CASSLGLWDGKGGQFF	TGTGCCAGCAGCTTAGGACTGTGGGACGGCAAAGGGGGGCAGTTCTTC	NA	NA	TRBJ2-1	TRBV7-9
CASSGGTYEQYF	TGCGCCAGCAGCGGCGGAACCTACGAGCAGTACTTC	NA	NA	TRBJ2-7	TRBV5-1
CASSVYPTRGKSGNTIYF	TGTGCCAGCAGTGTTTACCCTACTCGCGGCAAATCTGGAAACACCATATATTTT	NA	NA	TRBJ1-3	TRBV25-1
CASSHPDREGEKLFF	TGCGCCAGCAGCCATCCGGACAGGGAAGGTGAAAAACTGTTTTTT	NA	TRBD1	TRBJ1-4	TRBV4-1
CASSQDYSNQPQHF	TGCGCCAGCAGCCAAGACTACAGCAATCAGCCCCAGCATTTT	NA	NA	TRBJ1-5	TRBV4-3
CASSYHRDEKLFF	TGTGCCAGCAGCTACCACAGGGATGAAAAACTGTTTTTT	once	NA	TRBJ1-4	TRBV7-9
CATSAGVEQYF	TGTGCCACCAGCGCAGGGGTCGAGCAGTACTTC	NA	NA	TRBJ2-7	TRBV15
CASSPPVGDISGYTF	TGTGCCAGCTCACCACCGGTGGGGGACATTTCTGGCTACACCTTC	NA	NA	TRBJ1-2	TRBV18
CASTALGQGDAPQHF	TGTGCCAGCACGGCACTAGGACAGGGGGATGCGCCCCAGCATTTT	NA	TRBD1	TRBJ1-5	TRBV2
CASSSDTGTTGELFF	TGTGCCAGCAGCTCCGACACAGGAACCACCGGGGAGCTGTTTTTT	NA	NA	TRBJ2-2	TRBV5-4
CAWTFTDTQYF	TGTGCCTGGACCTTCACAGATACGCAGTATTTT	few	NA	TRBJ2-3	TRBV30
CASSLVVGSDSPLHF	TGTGCCAGCAGCTTGGTTGTCGGGAGTGATTCACCCCTCCACTTT	NA	NA	TRBJ1-6	TRBV5-4
CASSIQGTYEQYF	TGTGCCAGTAGTATTCAGGGAACCTACGAGCAGTACTTC	NA	NA	TRBJ2-7	TRBV19
CASSPPLGTTYEQYF	TGTGCCAGCTCACCGCCCCTCGGCACTACCTACGAGCAGTACTTC	NA	NA	TRBJ2-7	TRBV18
CASSPSETTHEAFF	TGTGCCAGCAGCCCCTCGGAGACTACCCATGAAGCTTTCTTT	NA	NA	TRBJ1-1	TRBV3-1/TRBV3-2
CASSLGQGWEKLFF	TGTGCCAGCAGTTTGGGACAGGGGTGGGAAAAACTGTTTTTT	NA	TRBD1	TRBJ1-4	TRBV28
CASSMGQGWETQYF	TGTGCCAGCAGCATGGGACAGGGCTGGGAGACCCAGTACTTC	NA	TRBD1	TRBJ2-5	TRBV7-3
CASSGGQGDYGYTF	TGTGCCAGCAGCGGAGGACAGGGGGACTATGGCTACACCTTC	NA	TRBD1	TRBJ1-2	TRBV5-4
CASSYSNAGYNSPLHF	TGTGCCAGCAGTTACTCGAACGCAGGCTATAATTCACCCCTCCACTTT	NA	NA	TRBJ1-6	TRBV6-5
CASSADRGPGNTIYF	TGCGCCAGCAGCGCCGACAGGGGGCCTGGAAACACCATATATTTT	once	TRBD1	TRBJ1-3	TRBV5-1
CAWSVSRSGPQHF	TGTGCCTGGAGTGTTTCGAGAAGTGGGCCCCAGCATTTT	once	NA	TRBJ1-5	TRBV30
CASSIGQGTQYF	TGCGCCAGCAGCATCGGACAGGGGACGCAGTATTTT	NA	TRBD1	TRBJ2-3	TRBV5-1
CSAIQGYGYTF	TGCAGTGCTATACAGGGGTATGGCTACACCTTC	NA	TRBD1	TRBJ1-2	TRBV20-1
CSVEGGGYGYTF	TGCAGCGTTGAAGGAGGGGGCTATGGCTACACCTTC	NA	NA	TRBJ1-2	TRBV29-1
CASSHLPDREDQETQYF	TGCGCCAGCAGCCACTTACCGGACAGGGAGGACCAAGAGACCCAGTACTTC	NA	TRBD1	TRBJ2-5	TRBV4-1